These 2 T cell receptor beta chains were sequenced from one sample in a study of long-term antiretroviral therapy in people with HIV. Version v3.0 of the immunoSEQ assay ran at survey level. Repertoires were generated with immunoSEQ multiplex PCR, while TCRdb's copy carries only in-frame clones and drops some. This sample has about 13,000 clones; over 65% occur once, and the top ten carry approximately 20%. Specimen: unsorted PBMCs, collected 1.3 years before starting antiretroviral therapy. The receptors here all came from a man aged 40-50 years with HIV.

CDR3 sequence (DNA): TGTGCCAGCCGTAAAGGGGGTACGAACACCGGGGAGCTGTTTTTT. Protein: CASRKGGTNTGELFF. The gene calls are TRBV5-6 and TRBJ2-2; D may be TRBD1 (6 bases). V gave up 7 bases and J gave up 0 bases, with 13 bases separating them. Germline V gives CDR1 SGHDT, CDR2 YYEEEE. The CDR3 is 15 amino acids.

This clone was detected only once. The CDR3 reads CAWTLPRQGYHGYTF. In DNA, the CDR3 is TGTGCCTGGACCCTCCCCCGACAGGGATATCATGGCTACACCTTC. V gene TRBV30 combines with J gene TRBJ1-2; 7 bases map to TRBD1. The V gene end was trimmed by 4 bases and the J gene end by 6 bases; junction bases not matched to a gene: 14. The CDR3 is 15 amino acids. CDR1 and CDR2 from the germline V gene are GTSNPN and SVGIG (reference sequence).